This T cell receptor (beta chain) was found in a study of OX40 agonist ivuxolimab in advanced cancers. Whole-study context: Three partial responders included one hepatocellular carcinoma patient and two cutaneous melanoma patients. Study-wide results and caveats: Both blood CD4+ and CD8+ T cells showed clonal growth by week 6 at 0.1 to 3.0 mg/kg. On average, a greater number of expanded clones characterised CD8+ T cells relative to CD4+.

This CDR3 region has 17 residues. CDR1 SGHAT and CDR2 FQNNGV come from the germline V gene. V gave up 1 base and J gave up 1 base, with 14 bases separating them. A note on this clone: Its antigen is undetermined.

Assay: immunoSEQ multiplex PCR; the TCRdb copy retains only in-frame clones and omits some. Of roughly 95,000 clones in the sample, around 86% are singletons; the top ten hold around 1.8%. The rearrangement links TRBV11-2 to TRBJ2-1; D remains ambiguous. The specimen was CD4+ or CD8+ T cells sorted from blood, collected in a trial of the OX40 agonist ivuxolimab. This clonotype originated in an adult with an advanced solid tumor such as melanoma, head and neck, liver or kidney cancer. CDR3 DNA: TGTGCCAGCAGCTTAGGGGTAGGTAGTTTTTCCTACAATGAGCAGTTCTTC. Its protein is CASSLGVGSFSYNEQFF.